This T cell receptor beta chain was sequenced during a study of T-cell memory formation after mild COVID-19. Findings and caveats of the study: Clones that got smaller from day 15 to 85 had even CD4/CD8, while clones growing later tipped toward CD4+.

TCRdb reanalysed the 5' RACE reads using MiXCR and keeps one entry per CDR3 protein. Counted here are approximately 150,000 distinct CDR3 sequences, roughly 14% occurring once; the ten biggest clones make up less than 15%. In this sample, this clonotype turned up a few times. The antigen is unknown. The clonotype was recovered from an adult woman who had mild COVID-19 (a few samples of this study predate the infection). Cell type and time point are not known. The sequencing sample was made of PBMCs or a T cell subset sorted from them (not recorded which).

CDR3 in DNA: TGTGCCAGCAGCTCGCTACCGGGACAGGTTATTGAGAACACTGAAGCTTTCTTT. Protein sequence: CASSSLPGQVIENTEAFF. This chain links TRBV7-9 with TRBJ1-1, with 8 bases matching TRBD1. Losses at the gene ends were 4 bases for V and 1 base for J; bases not matched to a gene: 14. The CDR3 runs 18 residues. CDR1 and CDR2 (germline): SEHNR, FQNEAQ (reference sequence).